A selection of T cell receptor beta chains follows, all from one sample in a study of somatic mutations in cytotoxic T cells in rheumatoid arthritis. Using immunoSEQ multiplex PCR, the repertoire was profiled, and TCRdb retains in-frame clones only, with some absent. The sample consists of 2,000 to 3,000 clones, roughly 85% of them appearing once. The sequencing input was CD8+ T cells sorted from blood. Receptor source: a man aged 60-69 years with rheumatoid arthritis. CDR3s include the opening cysteine and the closing phenylalanine or tryptophan. A D gene is named only where the DNA matches it firmly.

j_call d_call v_call cdr3_aa
TRBJ2-7 TRBD1 TRBV9 CASSPWDSLYEQYF
TRBJ2-5 TRBD2 TRBV4-1 CASSQGQGLAGETQYF
TRBJ2-7 NA TRBV6-1 CASSERRQGSNEQYF
TRBJ1-2 NA TRBV23-1 CASSQSDGQGPLDGYTF
TRBJ2-1 TRBD1 TRBV19 CASSTRTGNEQFF
TRBJ1-1 TRBD1 TRBV6-6 CASSQYRGAEAFF
TRBJ2-3 NA TRBV30 CAWELYDTQYF
TRBJ2-5 NA TRBV21-1 CASSKGRVAGGPGETQYF
TRBJ2-7 TRBD1 TRBV5-6 CASSLGQGSYEQYF
TRBJ2-3 TRBD2 TRBV9 CASSVEERGFTDTQYF
TRBJ2-2 TRBD1 TRBV9 CASSGGTANTGELFF
TRBJ2-7 NA TRBV20-1 CSMEGTYEQYF
TRBJ2-2 NA TRBV14 CASASTNTGELFF
TRBJ1-1 NA TRBV30 CAWRGIKREYTEAFF
TRBJ1-3 NA TRBV7-9 CASSLAGAGNSIYF
TRBJ2-2 NA TRBV28 CAGMTGNTGELFF
TRBJ2-1 TRBD2 TRBV30 CARGVAGEWFF
TRBJ1-6 TRBD1 TRBV27 CASSTEGQGTGSPLHF
NA NA TRBV30 CAWNVQAYEQYF
TRBJ2-7 TRBD2 TRBV5-5 CASSLLGLAGDYEQYF
TRBJ2-7 TRBD1 TRBV7-2 CASSLGTGYYEQYF
TRBJ2-1 TRBD2 TRBV7-2 CASSSTSGSYNEQFF
TRBJ2-7 TRBD1 TRBV5-6 CASSYSDRGSYEQYF
TRBJ2-7 TRBD1 TRBV4-1 CASSQEGQGTYEQYF
TRBJ2-7 TRBD2 TRBV18 CASSQTWTSISYEQYF
TRBJ2-3 TRBD2 TRBV7-9 CASSLLAASSTDTQYF
TRBJ1-6 NA TRBV4-1 CASSQGRSYNSPLHF
TRBJ1-2 NA TRBV28 CASSTPANYGYTF
TRBJ2-6 TRBD1 TRBV29-1 CSVEGDRAGANVLTF
TRBJ1-1 TRBD1 TRBV11-2 CASSDRQGISEAFF
TRBJ2-1 NA TRBV29-1 CSVGGYEQFF
TRBJ1-1 NA TRBV9 CASSGRGSDTEAFF
TRBJ2-7 TRBD1 TRBV2 CASSEGGTAYEQYF
TRBJ1-5 NA TRBV21-1 CASSCGGGAVSNQPQHF
TRBJ2-3 TRBD2 TRBV28 CASSFPTSGYDSTDTQYF
TRBJ2-7 TRBD1 TRBV4-2 CASSQDEGDREGGIYEQYF
TRBJ2-7 TRBD2 TRBV27 CASSLLAGGPGPGYEQYF
TRBJ2-2 TRBD1 TRBV30 CAWSWTGYTGELFF